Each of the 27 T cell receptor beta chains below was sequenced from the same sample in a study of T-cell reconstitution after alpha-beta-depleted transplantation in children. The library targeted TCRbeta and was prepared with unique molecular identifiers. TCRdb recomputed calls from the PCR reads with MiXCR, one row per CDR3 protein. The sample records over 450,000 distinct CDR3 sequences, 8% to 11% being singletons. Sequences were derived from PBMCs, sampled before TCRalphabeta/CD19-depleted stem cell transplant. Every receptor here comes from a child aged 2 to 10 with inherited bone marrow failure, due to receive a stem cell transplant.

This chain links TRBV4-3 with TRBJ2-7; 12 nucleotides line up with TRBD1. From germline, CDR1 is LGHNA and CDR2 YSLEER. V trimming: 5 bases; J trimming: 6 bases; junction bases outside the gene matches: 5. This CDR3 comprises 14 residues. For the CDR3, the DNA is TGCGCCAGCAGCTCCGGGACAGGGGGCTTCGAGCAGTACTTC. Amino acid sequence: CASSSGTGGFEQYF.

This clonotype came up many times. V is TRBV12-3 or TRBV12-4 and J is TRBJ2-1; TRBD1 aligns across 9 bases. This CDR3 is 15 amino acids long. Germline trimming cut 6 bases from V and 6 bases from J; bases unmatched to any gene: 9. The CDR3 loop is CASSPRQGGLNEQFF. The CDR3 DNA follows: TGTGCCAGCAGCCCCAGACAGGGGGGCCTCAATGAGCAGTTCTTC.

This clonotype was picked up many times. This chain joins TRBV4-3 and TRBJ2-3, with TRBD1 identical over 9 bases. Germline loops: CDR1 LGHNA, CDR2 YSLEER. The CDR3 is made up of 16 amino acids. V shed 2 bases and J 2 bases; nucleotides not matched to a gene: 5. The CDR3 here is CASSQLRDRDTDTQYF. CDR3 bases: TGCGCCAGCAGCCAACTCCGGGACAGGGACACAGATACGCAGTATTTT.

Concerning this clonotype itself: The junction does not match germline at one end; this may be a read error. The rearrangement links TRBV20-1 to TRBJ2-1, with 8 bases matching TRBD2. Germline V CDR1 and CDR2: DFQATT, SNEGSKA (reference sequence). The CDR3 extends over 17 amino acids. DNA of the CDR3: TGCTGTGCTAGAGATGGGGCGGGAGGTCTCTCCTACAATGAGCAGTTCTTC. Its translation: CCARDGAGGLSYNEQFF.

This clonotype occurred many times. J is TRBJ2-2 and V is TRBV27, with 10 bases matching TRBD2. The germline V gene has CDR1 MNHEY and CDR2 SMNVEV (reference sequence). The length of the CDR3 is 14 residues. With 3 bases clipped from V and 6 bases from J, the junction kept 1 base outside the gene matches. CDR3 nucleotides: TGTGCCAGCAGTTTTCTAGCGGGAGCCGGGGAGCTGTTTTTT. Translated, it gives CASSFLAGAGELFF.

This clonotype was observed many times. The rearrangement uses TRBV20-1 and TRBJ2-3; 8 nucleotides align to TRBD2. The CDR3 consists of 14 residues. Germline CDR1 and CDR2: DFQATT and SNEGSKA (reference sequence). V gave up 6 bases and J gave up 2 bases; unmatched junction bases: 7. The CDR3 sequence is CSAPQREYTDTQYF. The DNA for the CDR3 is TGCAGTGCCCCCCAGCGGGAGTACACAGATACGCAGTATTTT.

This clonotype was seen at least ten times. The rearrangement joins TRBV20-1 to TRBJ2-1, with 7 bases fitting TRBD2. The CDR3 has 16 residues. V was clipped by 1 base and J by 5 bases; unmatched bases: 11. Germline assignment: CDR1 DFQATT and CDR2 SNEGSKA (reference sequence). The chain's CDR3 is CSARGSLAGLHNEQFF. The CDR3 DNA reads TGCAGTGCTAGAGGATCCTTAGCGGGCCTACACAATGAGCAGTTCTTC.

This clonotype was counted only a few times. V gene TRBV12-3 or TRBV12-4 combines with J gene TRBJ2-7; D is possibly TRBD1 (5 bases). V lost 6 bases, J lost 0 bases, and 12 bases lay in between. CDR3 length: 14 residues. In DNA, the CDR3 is TGTGCCAGCAGCCTACCTGACAGCTCCTACGAGCAGTACTTC. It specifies CASSLPDSSYEQYF.

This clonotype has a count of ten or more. The CDR3 bases are TGTGCCACCTCGGCGGGTTATGAAAAACTGTTTTTT. Its protein product is CATSAGYEKLFF. This chain joins TRBV15 and TRBJ1-4; no clear D gene. Trimming pared 8 bases from V and 6 bases from J, leaving 10 bases between. The CDR3 spans 12 residues. The germline V gene encodes CDR1 LNHNV and CDR2 YYDKDF (reference sequence).

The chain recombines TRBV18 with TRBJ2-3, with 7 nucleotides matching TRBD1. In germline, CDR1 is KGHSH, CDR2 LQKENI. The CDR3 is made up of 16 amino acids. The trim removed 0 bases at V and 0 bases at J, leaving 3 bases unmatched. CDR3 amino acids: CASSPPGTASTDTQYF. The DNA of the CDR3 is TGTGCCAGCTCACCACCCGGGACAGCTAGCACAGATACGCAGTATTTT.

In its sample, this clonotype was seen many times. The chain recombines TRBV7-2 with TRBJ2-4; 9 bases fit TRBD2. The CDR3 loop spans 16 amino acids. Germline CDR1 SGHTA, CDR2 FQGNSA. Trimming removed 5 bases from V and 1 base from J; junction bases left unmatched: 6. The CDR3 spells CASSHSGSKAKNIQYF. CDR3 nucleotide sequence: TGTGCCAGCAGCCATAGCGGGAGTAAGGCCAAAAACATTCAGTACTTC.

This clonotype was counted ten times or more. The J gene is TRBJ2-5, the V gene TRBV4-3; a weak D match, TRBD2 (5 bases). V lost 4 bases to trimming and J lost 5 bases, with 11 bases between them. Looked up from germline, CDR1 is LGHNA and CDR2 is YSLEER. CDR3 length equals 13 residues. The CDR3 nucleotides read TGCGCCAGCAGCCGTGGGAGTACGGAGACCCAGTACTTC. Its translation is CASSRGSTETQYF.

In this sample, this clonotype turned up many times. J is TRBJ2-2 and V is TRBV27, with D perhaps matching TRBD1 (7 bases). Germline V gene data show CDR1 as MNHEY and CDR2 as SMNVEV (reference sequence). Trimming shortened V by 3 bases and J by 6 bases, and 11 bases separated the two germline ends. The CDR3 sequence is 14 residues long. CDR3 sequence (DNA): TGTGCCAGCAGTTTTACAGGGGAGGCCGGGGAGCTGTTTTTT. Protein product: CASSFTGEAGELFF.

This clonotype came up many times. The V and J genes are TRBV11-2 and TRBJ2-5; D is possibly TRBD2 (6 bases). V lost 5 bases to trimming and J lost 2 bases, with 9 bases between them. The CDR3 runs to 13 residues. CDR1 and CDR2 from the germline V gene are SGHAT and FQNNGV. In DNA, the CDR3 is TGTGCCAGCAGCGGGCTAGCGCAAGAGACCCAGTACTTC. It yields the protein CASSGLAQETQYF.

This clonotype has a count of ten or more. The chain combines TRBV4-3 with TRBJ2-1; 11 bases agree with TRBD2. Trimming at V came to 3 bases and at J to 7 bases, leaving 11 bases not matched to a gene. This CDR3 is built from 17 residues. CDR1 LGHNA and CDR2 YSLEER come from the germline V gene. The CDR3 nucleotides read TGCGCCAGCAGCCACAAGTCCGGGACTAGCGGATGGAATGAGCAGTTCTTC. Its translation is CASSHKSGTSGWNEQFF.

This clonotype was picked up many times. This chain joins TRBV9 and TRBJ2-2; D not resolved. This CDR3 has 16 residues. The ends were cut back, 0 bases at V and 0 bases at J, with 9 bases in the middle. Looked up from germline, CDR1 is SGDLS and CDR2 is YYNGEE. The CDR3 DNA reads TGTGCCAGCAGCGTAGTCGAGCGACCGAACACCGGGGAGCTGTTTTTT. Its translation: CASSVVERPNTGELFF.

This chain's CDR3 is CASSEVSGSSYEQYF. The CDR3 nucleotides are TGTGCCAGCAGCGAAGTAAGTGGGAGCTCCTACGAGCAGTACTTC. The chain is built from TRBV11-2 and TRBJ2-7, with TRBD2 as a possible D gene (5 bases). The CDR3 spans 15 residues. The V gene's germline CDR1 is SGHAT and CDR2 FQNNGV. Trimming took off 5 bases at V and 0 bases at J, with 14 bases between the two ends.

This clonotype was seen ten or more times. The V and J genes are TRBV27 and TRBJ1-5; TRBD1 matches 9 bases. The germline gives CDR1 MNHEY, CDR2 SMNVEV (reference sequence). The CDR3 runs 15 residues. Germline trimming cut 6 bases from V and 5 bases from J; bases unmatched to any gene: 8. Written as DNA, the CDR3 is TGTGCCAGCAGGCGGACAGGGGTCCCGGATCAGCCCCAGCATTTT. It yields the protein CASRRTGVPDQPQHF.

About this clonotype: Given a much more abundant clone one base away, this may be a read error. CDR3 residues: CSARGSLLGEQSF. As DNA, the CDR3 is TGCAGTGCTAGAGGAAGTCTCCTAGGGGAGCAGTCCTTC. The chain uses TRBV20-1 and TRBJ2-7, with D tentatively TRBD1 or TRBD2 (5 bases each). The CDR3 extends over 13 amino acids. Germline V lookup: CDR1 DFQATT, CDR2 SNEGSKA (reference sequence).

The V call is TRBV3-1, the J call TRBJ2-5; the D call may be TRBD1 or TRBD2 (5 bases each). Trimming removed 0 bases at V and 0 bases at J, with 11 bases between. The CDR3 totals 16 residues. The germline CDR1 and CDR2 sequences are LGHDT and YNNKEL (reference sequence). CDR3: CASSQERGSYQETQYF. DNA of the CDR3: TGTGCCAGCAGCCAAGAGAGGGGATCGTACCAAGAGACCCAGTACTTC.

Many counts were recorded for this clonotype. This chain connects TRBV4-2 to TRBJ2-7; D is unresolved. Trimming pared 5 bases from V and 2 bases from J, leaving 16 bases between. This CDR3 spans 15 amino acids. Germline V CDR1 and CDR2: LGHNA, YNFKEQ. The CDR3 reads CASSKGSPIPYEQYF. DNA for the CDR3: TGTGCCAGCAGCAAGGGAAGCCCTATCCCCTACGAGCAGTACTTC.

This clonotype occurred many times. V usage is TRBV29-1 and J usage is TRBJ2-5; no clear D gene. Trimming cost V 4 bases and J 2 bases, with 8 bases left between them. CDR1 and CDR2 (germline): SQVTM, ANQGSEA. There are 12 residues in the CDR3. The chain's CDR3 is CSVVFSQETQYF. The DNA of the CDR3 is TGCAGCGTTGTATTCAGTCAAGAGACCCAGTACTTC.

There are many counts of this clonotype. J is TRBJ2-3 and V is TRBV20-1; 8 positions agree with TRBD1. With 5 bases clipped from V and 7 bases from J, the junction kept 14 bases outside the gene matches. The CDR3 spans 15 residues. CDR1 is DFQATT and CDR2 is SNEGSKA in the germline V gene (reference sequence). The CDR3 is CSAHDRRTGFNTQYF. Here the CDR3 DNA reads TGCAGTGCTCATGATCGTAGGACAGGGTTTAATACGCAGTATTTT.

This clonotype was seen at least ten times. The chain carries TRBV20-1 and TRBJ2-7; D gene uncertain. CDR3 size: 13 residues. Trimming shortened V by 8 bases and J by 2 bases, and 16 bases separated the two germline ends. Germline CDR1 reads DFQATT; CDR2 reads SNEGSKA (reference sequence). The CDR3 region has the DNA TGCAGTATTGTAGGCGTGAATACCTACGAGCAGTACTTC. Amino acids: CSIVGVNTYEQYF.

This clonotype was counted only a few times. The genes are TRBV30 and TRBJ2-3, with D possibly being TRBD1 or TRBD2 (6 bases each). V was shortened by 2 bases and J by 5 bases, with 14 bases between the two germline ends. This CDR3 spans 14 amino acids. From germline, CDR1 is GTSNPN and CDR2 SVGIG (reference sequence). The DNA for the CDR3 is TGTGCCTGGAGTAGACGGGGGCTGAGAGATACGCAGTATTTT. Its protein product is CAWSRRGLRDTQYF.

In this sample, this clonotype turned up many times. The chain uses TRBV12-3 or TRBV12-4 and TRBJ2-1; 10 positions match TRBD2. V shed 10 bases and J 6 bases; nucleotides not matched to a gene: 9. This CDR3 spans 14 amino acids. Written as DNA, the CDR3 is TGTGCCATCCGCGCTAGCGGGAGACCCAATGAGCAGTTCTTC. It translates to CAIRASGRPNEQFF.

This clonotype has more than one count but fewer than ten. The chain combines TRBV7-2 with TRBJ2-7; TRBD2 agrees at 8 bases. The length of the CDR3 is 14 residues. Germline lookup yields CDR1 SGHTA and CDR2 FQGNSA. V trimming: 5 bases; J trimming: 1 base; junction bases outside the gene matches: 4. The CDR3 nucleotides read TGTGCCAGCAGCCTTGAGCGGGGGTCCTACGAGCAGTACTTC. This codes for CASSLERGSYEQYF.